Listed here are 10 T cell receptor beta chains from one sample, sequenced in a study of T-cell reconstitution after alpha-beta-depleted transplantation in children. The TCRbeta library incorporated unique molecular identifiers. Each CDR3 protein is one row after TCRdb ran MiXCR on the PCR reads. The sample lists fewer than 550,000 distinct CDR3 sequences; roughly an eighth were seen once. This specimen consisted of PBMCs, mostly from graft donor cells, obtained 180 days after TCRalphabeta/CD19-depleted stem cell transplant. Receptors were obtained from a female patient aged 2-10 years who had a stem cell transplant for aplastic anemia, so the T cells may come from the graft donor.

This sequence joins TRBV20-1 and TRBJ2-7, with TRBD2 matching 8 bases. Per the germline V gene, CDR1 is DFQATT and CDR2 is SNEGSKA (reference sequence). The CDR3 runs 14 residues. V gave up 0 bases and J gave up 7 bases; unmatched junction bases: 8. CDR3 in DNA: TGCAGTGCTAGAGATACGAGCGGGAGTAAGGAGCAGTACGTC. Protein sequence: CSARDTSGSKEQYV.

The chain links TRBV14 to TRBJ2-1; 9 bases fit TRBD2. The CDR3 covers 15 residues. V was clipped by 1 base and J by 9 bases; unmatched bases: 7. Looked up from germline, CDR1 is SGHDN and CDR2 is FVKESK. The CDR3 loop reads CASSQVSGSRGEQFF. CDR3 nucleotide sequence: TGTGCCAGCAGCCAAGTTAGCGGGAGTAGGGGTGAGCAGTTCTTC.

This clonotype was seen many times. V and J are TRBV20-1 and TRBJ2-7; D is possibly TRBD1 (6 bases). Germline V lookup: CDR1 DFQATT, CDR2 SNEGSKA (reference sequence). The germline V and J ends were trimmed by 6 bases and 2 bases, with 14 bases remaining between them. The CDR3 loop spans 13 amino acids. CDR3 bases: TGCAGTGCCCGACAGGCGGCTACCTACGAGCAGTACTTC. Translation gives CSARQAATYEQYF.

J is TRBJ1-4 and V is TRBV7-2; the match to TRBD1 covers 8 bases. J gave up 6 bases and V 5 bases, and 5 bases lay outside the gene matches. Germline CDR1 reads SGHTA; CDR2 reads FQGNSA. The CDR3 sequence is 14 residues long. The CDR3 nucleotides are TGTGCCAGCAGCCGAGGACAGGGCCATGAAAAACTGTTTTTT. This sequence encodes CASSRGQGHEKLFF.

V is TRBV18 and J is TRBJ2-3; 8 nucleotides align to TRBD1. J gave up 0 bases and V 4 bases, and 3 bases lay outside the gene matches. The CDR3 is 15 residues long. The germline V gene has CDR1 KGHSH and CDR2 LQKENI. CDR3 bases: TGTGCCAGCTCACGAAGGACAGGGAGCACAGATACGCAGTATTTT. Protein product: CASSRRTGSTDTQYF.

This clonotype turned up a few times. This chain connects TRBV12-3 or TRBV12-4 to TRBJ1-2, with 7 positions matching TRBD1. The V segment lost 7 bases and the J segment 1 base; nucleotides outside the gene matches: 6. The CDR3 sequence is 14 residues long. CDR3 residues: CASIEQGGNYGYTF. DNA for the CDR3: TGTGCCAGCATAGAGCAGGGGGGTAACTATGGCTACACCTTC.

This rearrangement joins TRBV11-3 to TRBJ2-2; D ambiguous. The germline gives CDR1 SGHNT, CDR2 YENEEA. The ends were cut back, 2 bases at V and 4 bases at J, with 5 bases in the middle. This CDR3 region has 13 residues. This CDR3 is CASSLRFTGELFF. The DNA for the CDR3 is TGTGCCAGCAGCTTACGTTTCACCGGGGAGCTGTTTTTT.

Only a few counts were recorded for this clonotype. The chain is built from TRBV7-2 and TRBJ2-1, with 7 bases aligning to TRBD2. Germline CDR1 and CDR2: SGHTA and FQGNSA. The CDR3 sequence is 16 residues long. The ends lost 7 bases at V and 0 bases at J; junction bases unmatched: 9. CDR3 sequence reads: CASKCAGEHSYNEQFF. DNA of the CDR3: TGTGCCAGCAAATGTGCGGGAGAGCACTCCTACAATGAGCAGTTCTTC.

The chain employs TRBV5-6 and TRBJ2-7; D not certain. The germline gives CDR1 SGHDT, CDR2 YYEEEE. The CDR3 is made up of 12 amino acids. The ends were cut back, 3 bases at V and 6 bases at J, with 10 bases in the middle. Here the CDR3 DNA reads TGTGCCAGCAGCTACCGACGGCGCGAGCAGTACGTC. Its translation: CASSYRRREQYV.

The sample holds many counts of this clonotype. This chain connects TRBV12-3 or TRBV12-4 to TRBJ2-1; TRBD2 agrees at 7 bases. The CDR3 spans 15 residues. V was clipped by 2 bases and J by 6 bases; unmatched bases: 7. The CDR3 loop is CASSLWPGGINEQFF. In DNA form, the CDR3 reads TGTGCCAGCAGTTTATGGCCGGGAGGTATCAATGAGCAGTTCTTC.